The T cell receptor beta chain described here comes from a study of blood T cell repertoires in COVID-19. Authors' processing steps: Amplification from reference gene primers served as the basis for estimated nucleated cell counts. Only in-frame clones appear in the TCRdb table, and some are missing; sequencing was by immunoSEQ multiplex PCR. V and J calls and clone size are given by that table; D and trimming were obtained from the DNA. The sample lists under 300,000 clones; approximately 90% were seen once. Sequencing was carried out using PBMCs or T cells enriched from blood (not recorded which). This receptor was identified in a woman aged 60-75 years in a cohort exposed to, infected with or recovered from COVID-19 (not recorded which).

For the CDR3, the DNA is TGTGCCAGCAGCTTCCAAGAAGCTTTCTTT. This gives the protein CASSFQEAFF. The rearrangement links TRBV9 to TRBJ1-1; D not resolved. V was trimmed by 4 bases and J by 8 bases, leaving 6 bases between them. This CDR3 is built from 10 residues. Germline CDR1 and CDR2: SGDLS and YYNGEE.